Shown below are 5 T cell receptor beta chains from a single sample sequenced in a study of PD-L1 blockade in urothelial cancer. Assay: immunoSEQ multiplex PCR; the TCRdb copy retains only in-frame clones and omits some. Of some 120,000 clones listed, about 81% are singletons. Time point denoted: pretreatment peripheral blood. This specimen was PBMCs, taken around atezolizumab (anti-PD-L1) treatment. The source is a man aged 50-60 years with urothelial cancer.

The sample holds a few counts of this clone. V and J are TRBV19 and TRBJ2-7; 9 positions match TRBD2. The CDR3 runs 15 residues. J lost 3 bases, V lost 7 bases, and 10 bases had no gene match. The germline V gene has CDR1 LNHDA and CDR2 SQIVND (reference sequence). CDR3 loop: CASMPSISGSYEQYF. CDR3 DNA: TGTGCCAGTATGCCTTCGATTAGCGGGAGCTACGAGCAGTACTTC.

The chain links TRBV28 to TRBJ1-5, with 7 bases identical to TRBD1. Germline CDR1 and CDR2: MDHEN and SYDVKM. The CDR3 spans 13 residues. After removal of 8 bases from V and 4 bases from J, the junction contained 5 bases not matched to a gene. The CDR3 region has the DNA TGTGCCAGCCGACAGGGTTCGAATCAGCCCCAGCATTTT. Its protein is CASRQGSNQPQHF.

This chain connects TRBV19 to TRBJ2-5; unclear D gene. Germline V gives CDR1 LNHDA, CDR2 SQIVND (reference sequence). The V and J ends lost 1 base and 5 bases respectively, with 14 bases between them. The CDR3 contains 15 residues. The DNA for the CDR3 is TGTGCCAGTAGTATAGGTTCCACCTACCGGGAGACCCAGTACTTC. This sequence encodes CASSIGSTYRETQYF.

The gene calls are TRBV15 and TRBJ2-5; a possible D gene is TRBD2 (5 bases). The CDR3 runs to 13 residues. The V gene's germline CDR1 is LNHNV and CDR2 YYDKDF (reference sequence). V lost 8 bases and J lost 0, with 10 bases in between. The CDR3 loop is CATGSPNQETQYF. DNA for the CDR3: TGTGCCACCGGGAGCCCTAACCAAGAGACCCAGTACTTC. The full variable domain, in which reference TRBV15 and TRBJ2-5 provide the parts outside the CDR3, is DAMVIQNPRYQVTQFGKPVTLSCSQTLNHNVMYWYQQKSSQAPKLLFHYYDKDFNNEADTPDNFQSRRPNTSFCFLDIRSPGLGDTAMYLCATGSPNQETQYFGPGTRLLVL.

This clone was counted only a few times. The CDR3 DNA is TGTGCCAGCAGCCTACAGGGGGGGGGTTCGAATTCACCCCTCCACTTT. It translates to CASSLQGGGSNSPLHF. This chain links TRBV7-8 with TRBJ1-6, with 8 positions matching TRBD1. Germline CDR1 reads SGHVS; CDR2 reads FQNEAQ. Trimming cost V 5 bases and J 7 bases; bases outside gene matches: 10. The CDR3 totals 16 residues.